This record looks at one T cell receptor beta chain sequence and its context. Its antigen is still unknown. PCR primers comprised 60 Vbeta and 13 Jbeta primers. Measured with immunoSEQ multiplex PCR; TCRdb has only the in-frame clones, and not every one. Of 45,000 to 55,000 clones in the sample, around 80% were seen once. This record comes from a study of cytomegalovirus exposure and HLA in healthy donors. For the study at large: Early on, a data release was issued that held roughly 84 million unique TCRs from HLA-typed donors. Points from the study as a whole: Analyzed later, most CMV-associated TCR beta chains appeared HLA-restricted. Earlier analysis found most TCR beta V segments productive about 87% or about 30% of the time. The likely origin of a cluster of highly shared sequence variants was a sequencing artifact.

The CDR3 is 16 residues long. Trimming shortened V by 0 bases and J by 1 base, and 8 bases separated the two germline ends. Germline V gene sequence: CDR1 SGDLS, CDR2 YYNGEE. The chain combines TRBV9 with TRBJ2-6; a weak D match, TRBD2 (6 bases). The receptor comes from a man aged 25 to 40 in good health and CMV-seropositive. The sample taken for sequencing was PBMCs. As DNA, the CDR3 is TGTGCCAGCAGCGTAGGGGCGGGATCTGGGGCCAACGTCCTGACTTTC. It translates to CASSVGAGSGANVLTF.